A single T cell receptor (beta chain) is shown here with its context. Its antigen is unidentified. Time point denoted: sample taken at primary tumor resection. Unsorted whole RNA of tumor, nontumor lung or frozen PBMC was sequenced. V shed 1 base, J shed 4 bases, and the junction held 4 bases outside the gene matches. Germline lookup yields CDR1 DFQATT and CDR2 SNEGSKA (reference sequence). The CDR3 runs to 16 residues. The sample originates from a study of spatial heterogeneity in lung cancer. General study results and limits: Blood showed ubiquitous tumor TCRs more often at resection than at routine follow-up.

Each molecule of TCR cDNA was tagged with one unique molecular identifier. TCRdb redid the calling of the 5' RACE reads with MiXCR, one entry per CDR3 protein. Of some 87,000 distinct CDR3 sequences detected, under 9% appear once; the ten largest clones hold 6.9%. This material consisted of PBMCs, taken at surgery. This TCR was sampled from a male donor with early-stage non-small cell lung cancer. This chain uses TRBV20-1 with TRBJ2-2; 12 bases are a match to TRBD2. The CDR3 bases are TGCAGTGCTAGAGGACTAGCGGGAGTCGGCACCGGGGAGCTGTTTTTT. Translated, it gives CSARGLAGVGTGELFF.